These 13 T cell receptor beta chains came from one sample sequenced in a study of shared clonotypes between healthy human individuals. Using immunoSEQ multiplex PCR, the repertoire was profiled, and TCRdb retains in-frame clones only, with some absent. The top ten clones hold around 0.13% of a sample with 2 million to 2.5 million clones, about 94% of them seen once. The sample comprised naive CD4+ T cells sorted from blood. Described subset: CD45RA+ positively selected. The receptors originated from a man in his late teens or twenties in good health.

V gene TRBV19 combines with J gene TRBJ2-7; D unclear. The CDR3 is made up of 16 amino acids. Germline V gives CDR1 LNHDA, CDR2 SQIVND (reference sequence). V dropped 5 bases and J dropped 0 bases, with 17 bases sitting between them. The CDR3 nucleotides read TGTGCCAGTAGTTTTTCCGGCCGGCGGACCTCCTACGAGCAGTACTTC. Protein product: CASSFSGRRTSYEQYF.

This chain links TRBV7-6 with TRBJ2-1; 9 bases line up with TRBD2. V gave up 5 bases and J gave up 1 base; unmatched junction bases: 6. This CDR3 is built from 16 residues. Looked up from germline, CDR1 is SGHVS and CDR2 is FNYEAQ. CDR3 region: CASSGLAGESYNEQFF. The DNA of the CDR3 is TGTGCCAGCAGCGGCTTAGCGGGAGAATCCTACAATGAGCAGTTCTTC.

The V gene is TRBV5-1, the J gene TRBJ2-7; the D is unclear. The CDR3 is made up of 15 amino acids. Trimming took 4 bases from V and 5 from J, leaving 19 bases between them. CDR1 is SGHRS and CDR2 is YFSETQ in the germline V gene. The DNA for the CDR3 is TGCGCCAGCAGCCCATACGGAGATCCAGCAAACGAGCAGTACTTC. As protein: CASSPYGDPANEQYF.

On this clone itself: Other DNA sequences of this sample code for an identical CDR3. The gene calls are TRBV5-1 and TRBJ1-3, with D possibly being TRBD1 (6 bases). The V gene's germline CDR1 is SGHRS and CDR2 YFSETQ. V was trimmed by 4 bases and J by 0 bases, leaving 11 bases between them. This CDR3 spans 15 amino acids. CDR3 sequence (DNA): TGCGCCAGCAGCCCTGGACAGAACTCTGGAAACACCATATATTTT. Protein sequence: CASSPGQNSGNTIYF.

The genes are TRBV6-1 and TRBJ1-1; tentative D call: TRBD1 (5 bases). CDR3 length equals 15 residues. Germline values: CDR1 MNHNS, CDR2 SASEGT. CDR3 in amino acids: CATAYGGGLNTEAFF. The DNA of the CDR3 is TGTGCTACAGCATATGGGGGAGGGCTGAACACTGAAGCTTTCTTT.

The V gene is TRBV5-4, the J gene TRBJ2-5; D possibly corresponds to TRBD2 (5 bases). Germline CDR1 and CDR2: SGHNT and YYREEE (reference sequence). Trimming cost V 4 bases and J 2 bases, with 12 bases left between them. The CDR3 has 14 residues. The CDR3 DNA reads as TGTGCCAGCAGCGTACCCACGGGACAAGAGACCCAGTACTTC. Encoded protein: CASSVPTGQETQYF.

The chain couples TRBV7-6 to TRBJ2-3; no firm D call. The CDR3 totals 16 residues. Trimming removed 2 bases at V and 6 bases at J, with 18 bases between. The germline V gene has CDR1 SGHVS and CDR2 FNYEAQ. The CDR3 reads CASSLRSLVGSDTQYF. The CDR3 nucleotides read TGTGCCAGCAGCTTACGCAGTCTGGTAGGCTCGGATACGCAGTATTTT. Filled out from reference TRBV7-6 and TRBJ2-3, the complete variable domain reads GAGVSQSPRYKVTKRGQDVALRCDPISGHVSLYWYRQALGQGPEFLTYFNYEAQQDKSGLPNDRFSAERPEGSISTLTIQRTEQRDSAMYRCASSLRSLVGSDTQYFGPGTRLTVL.

The genes are TRBV28 and TRBJ1-1; weak D call: TRBD1 (6 bases). V lost 8 bases, J lost 4 bases, and 11 bases lay in between. The CDR3 is 12 amino acids. From germline, CDR1 is MDHEN and CDR2 SYDVKM. Here the CDR3 reads CASRWGATEAFF. The CDR3 DNA is TGTGCCAGCCGCTGGGGGGCCACTGAAGCTTTCTTT. The entire variable domain, with the rest obtained from reference TRBV28 and TRBJ1-1, is as follows: DVKVTQSSRYLVKRTGEKVFLECVQDMDHENMFWYRQDPGLGLRLIYFSYDVKMKEKGDIPEGYSVSREKKERFSLILESASTNQTSMYLCASRWGATEAFFGQGTRLTVV.

This clone was observed once. The chain links TRBV6-1 to TRBJ1-1, with 7 bases lining up with TRBD1. Germline V CDR1 and CDR2: MNHNS, SASEGT. The CDR3 consists of 14 residues. Germline trimming cut 8 bases from V and 0 bases from J; bases unmatched to any gene: 6. The CDR3 here is CASQQGSMNTEAFF. The CDR3 DNA sequence: TGTGCCAGCCAACAGGGGTCCATGAACACTGAAGCTTTCTTT.

The chain couples TRBV4-1 to TRBJ2-7, with D perhaps matching TRBD1 or TRBD2 (5 bases each). The V gene's germline CDR1 is MGHRA and CDR2 YSYEKL. V lost 0 bases to trimming and J lost 0 bases, with 18 bases between them. The CDR3 extends over 18 amino acids. The CDR3 reads CASSQDKRGGLHSYEQYF. The CDR3 DNA sequence: TGCGCCAGCAGCCAAGATAAAAGGGGCGGACTTCACTCCTACGAGCAGTACTTC.

The chain carries TRBV5-1 and TRBJ1-5, with D hard to call. The CDR3 has 13 amino acids. Germline V gene sequence: CDR1 SGHRS, CDR2 YFSETQ. Trimming took 3 bases from V and 0 from J, leaving 4 bases between them. The CDR3 DNA reads TGCGCCAGCAGCTACTATAGCAATCAGCCCCAGCATTTT. Encoded protein: CASSYYSNQPQHF.

V gene TRBV2 combines with J gene TRBJ1-3; unclear D gene. Germline V gene data show CDR1 as SNHLY and CDR2 as FYNNEI. With 7 bases removed from V and 0 bases from J, the gap between germline ends came to 7 bases. This CDR3 has 13 amino acids. In DNA, the CDR3 is TGTGCCAGCACTATTTCCTCTGGAAACACCATATATTTT. This codes for CASTISSGNTIYF.

The chain is built from TRBV11-3 and TRBJ1-3, with D uncertain. The CDR3 extends over 15 amino acids. The V gene's germline CDR1 is SGHNT and CDR2 YENEEA. The V end was cut by 5 bases, the J end by 0 bases, with 11 bases between. The CDR3 here is CASSQDSSSGNTIYF. The CDR3 coding sequence is TGTGCCAGCAGCCAAGACTCGAGCTCTGGAAACACCATATATTTT.